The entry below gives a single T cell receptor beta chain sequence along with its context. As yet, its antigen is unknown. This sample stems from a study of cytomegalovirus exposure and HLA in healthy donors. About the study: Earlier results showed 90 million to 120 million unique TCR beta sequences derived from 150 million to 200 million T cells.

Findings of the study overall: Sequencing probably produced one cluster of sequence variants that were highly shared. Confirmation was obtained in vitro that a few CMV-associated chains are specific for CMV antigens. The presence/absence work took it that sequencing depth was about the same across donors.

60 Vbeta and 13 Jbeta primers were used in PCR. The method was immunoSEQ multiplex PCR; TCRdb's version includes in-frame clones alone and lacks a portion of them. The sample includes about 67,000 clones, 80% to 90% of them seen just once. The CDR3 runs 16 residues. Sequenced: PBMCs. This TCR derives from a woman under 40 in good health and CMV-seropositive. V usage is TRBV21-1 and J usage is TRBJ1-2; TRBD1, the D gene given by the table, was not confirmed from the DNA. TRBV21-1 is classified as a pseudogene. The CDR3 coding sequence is TGTGCCAGCAGCAGCGGAGGACAGGATCCTAACTATGGCTACACCTTC. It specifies CASSSGGQDPNYGYTF.